Below, 23 T cell receptor beta chains from the same sample are listed, as sequenced in a study of blood T cell repertoires in COVID-19. Using immunoSEQ multiplex PCR, the repertoire was profiled, and TCRdb retains in-frame clones only, with some absent. In the table there are nearly 200,000 clones, roughly nine tenths of which are singletons. What was sequenced was peripheral blood. Receptor source: a woman in her seventies with acute or convalescent COVID-19.

This clone was seen once. The chain uses TRBV29-1 and TRBJ1-4; D is ambiguous. The CDR3 is made up of 13 amino acids. V lost 5 bases and J 6 bases, leaving 13 bases between the germline ends. CDR1 SQVTM and CDR2 ANQGSEA come from the germline V gene. The CDR3 region has the DNA TGCAGCGTTAAGCCCCGGAGCGATGAAAAACTGTTTTTT. Protein sequence: CSVKPRSDEKLFF.

The rearrangement joins TRBV2 to TRBJ2-5; weak D call: TRBD1 (6 bases). V lost 5 bases to trimming and J lost 2 bases, with 9 bases between them. CDR1 is SNHLY and CDR2 is FYNNEI in the germline V gene. This CDR3 has 13 residues. CDR3 loop: CASSRQVQETQYF. CDR3 nucleotide sequence: TGTGCCAGCAGTCGACAGGTACAAGAGACCCAGTACTTC.

This chain joins TRBV18 and TRBJ2-7, with a tentative D call TRBD2 (6 bases). Between the trimmed V and J ends, which lost 1 base and 2 bases, there was a span of 12 bases. This CDR3 region has 15 residues. Germline CDR1 reads KGHSH; CDR2 reads LQKENI. CDR3: CASSPLRDSTYEQYF. The CDR3, as DNA: TGTGCCAGCTCACCACTGCGGGATAGCACCTACGAGCAGTACTTC.

The J gene is TRBJ2-7, the V gene TRBV27; the D gene is possibly TRBD2 (6 bases). The V gene's germline CDR1 is MNHEY and CDR2 SMNVEV (reference sequence). The CDR3 is made up of 14 amino acids. V lost 3 bases, J lost 7 bases, and 16 bases lay in between. DNA for the CDR3: TGTGCCAGCAGTTTCCAGCGGGCGGTGGGTGAGCAGTACTTC. It specifies CASSFQRAVGEQYF.

This clone was seen only once. The chain has TRBV28 and TRBJ1-1; D is perhaps TRBD1 (6 bases). Per the germline V gene, CDR1 is MDHEN and CDR2 is SYDVKM. V lost 7 bases to trimming and J lost 1 base, with 13 bases between them. The CDR3 consists of 14 residues. The chain's CDR3 is CASTLGGANTEAFF. In DNA form, the CDR3 reads TGTGCCAGCACCTTAGGGGGGGCGAACACTGAAGCTTTCTTT.

This chain links TRBV28 with TRBJ2-5, with a weak D call TRBD2 (7 bases). V shed 10 bases and J shed 1 base, with 16 bases lying between them. Germline CDR1 and CDR2: MDHEN and SYDVKM. The CDR3 extends over 14 amino acids. CDR3 residues: CAISRGGPQETQYF. The CDR3 DNA reads TGTGCCATTTCAAGGGGGGGTCCCCAAGAGACCCAGTACTTC.

This clone occurred once. The chain has TRBV7-8 and TRBJ1-6; unclear D gene. Trimming cost V 5 bases and J 7 bases, with 15 bases left between them. CDR3 length: 15 amino acids. Germline lookup yields CDR1 SGHVS and CDR2 FQNEAQ. CDR3 DNA: TGTGCCAGCAGCCCAGCAGGCAGGTCGAATTCACCCCTCCACTTT. Protein sequence: CASSPAGRSNSPLHF.

CDR3 DNA: TGTGCCAGTAGTACCGGGACAGGGGGCCCAGATACGCAGTATTTT. It yields the protein CASSTGTGGPDTQYF. This chain joins TRBV19 and TRBJ2-3; 12 nucleotides line up with TRBD1. Looked up from germline, CDR1 is LNHDA and CDR2 is SQIVND (reference sequence). Unmatched junction bases numbered 3, after V lost 4 bases and J lost 4 bases. CDR3 length: 15 amino acids.

This chain joins TRBV11-3 and TRBJ2-1; 10 bases fit TRBD1. J gave up 7 bases and V 4 bases, and 7 bases lay outside the gene matches. Germline CDR1 reads SGHNT; CDR2 reads YENEEA. The CDR3 extends over 15 amino acids. The CDR3: CASSSRQGAWNEQFF. The CDR3 DNA is TGTGCCAGCAGCTCCCGACAGGGGGCTTGGAATGAGCAGTTCTTC.

The chain combines TRBV25-1 with TRBJ2-1; TRBD2 matches 8 bases. The CDR3 is made up of 15 amino acids. The trim removed 5 bases at V and 2 bases at J, leaving 5 bases unmatched. Germline V gene data show CDR1 as MGHDK and CDR2 as SYGVNS. The CDR3 nucleotides read TGTGCCAGCAGTCCTCGGACTAGCCCCTACAATGAGCAGTTCTTC. Translated: CASSPRTSPYNEQFF.

About this clone itself: An end of the junction differs from the germline gene, which may be a read error. The V and J genes are TRBV7-7 and TRBJ2-2; unclear D gene. From germline, CDR1 is SSHAT and CDR2 FNYEAQ (reference sequence). The CDR3 is 15 amino acids. The CDR3, as DNA: TGTGCTAGCAGCTTTGGTGGGCCCAACACCGGGGAGCTGTTTTTT. Translated, it gives CASSFGGPNTGELFF.

V is TRBV5-1 and J is TRBJ2-3, with 8 bases identical to TRBD1. The CDR3 covers 14 residues. Looked up from germline, CDR1 is SGHRS and CDR2 is YFSETQ. V was pared by 4 bases and J by 4 bases, with 5 bases of the junction left unmatched. The CDR3 protein is CASSPRGRSDTQYF. The CDR3 DNA reads as TGCGCCAGCAGCCCCAGGGGGCGCTCAGATACGCAGTATTTT.

This clone came up a few times. Additional DNA sequences in this sample encode the identical CDR3. The chain links TRBV5-1 to TRBJ1-6, with D hard to call. Germline CDR1 is SGHRS and CDR2 is YFSETQ. The CDR3 is 14 amino acids. Trimming pared 1 base from V and 5 bases from J, leaving 7 bases between. CDR3 in amino acids: CASSLIANNSPLHF. Written as DNA, the CDR3 is TGCGCCAGCAGCTTGATAGCTAATAATTCACCCCTCCACTTT.

In DNA, the CDR3 is TGTGCCAGCCGAAGACAGGGGAACACCGGGGAGCTGTTTTTT. It specifies CASRRQGNTGELFF. The rearrangement joins TRBV6-5 to TRBJ2-2; 7 bases map to TRBD1. The CDR3 totals 14 residues. The V and J ends lost 8 bases and 1 base, in that order; junction bases with no gene match: 4. Germline loops: CDR1 MNHEY, CDR2 SVGAGI.

The CDR3: CASSGPGGKQFF. The DNA of the CDR3 is TGTGCCAGCAGTGGGCCTGGCGGGAAGCAGTTCTTC. The J gene is TRBJ2-1, the V gene TRBV2; tentatively, D is TRBD2 (6 bases). Trimming stripped 4 bases from V and 11 bases from J, with 12 bases between. Germline lookup yields CDR1 SNHLY and CDR2 FYNNEI. The CDR3 covers 12 residues.

This clone came up a few times. The chain recombines TRBV7-9 with TRBJ1-5; TRBD1 matches 7 bases. The CDR3 covers 15 residues. Trimming removed 5 bases from V and 2 bases from J; junction bases left unmatched: 6. CDR1 is SEHNR, CDR2 FQNEAQ, per germline (reference sequence). CDR3 in amino acids: CASSPRGTGNQPQHF. CDR3 DNA: TGTGCCAGCAGCCCCAGGGGGACAGGCAATCAGCCCCAGCATTTT.

The V call is TRBV7-2, the J call TRBJ1-2; the match to TRBD1 covers 8 bases. Germline lookup yields CDR1 SGHTA and CDR2 FQGNSA. Trimming at V came to 2 bases and at J to 5 bases, leaving 7 bases not matched to a gene. The CDR3 has 15 residues. The CDR3: CASSLSAGGEYGYTF. CDR3 DNA: TGTGCCAGCAGCTTATCGGCAGGGGGCGAGTATGGCTACACCTTC.

This chain connects TRBV18 to TRBJ1-1; the D is unclear. The CDR3 sequence is 13 residues long. Germline lookup yields CDR1 KGHSH and CDR2 LQKENI. V was shortened by 5 bases and J by 3 bases, with 10 bases between the two germline ends. CDR3 DNA: TGTGCCAGCTCAGACTACTTGTACACTGAAGCTTTCTTT. It translates to CASSDYLYTEAFF. The full variable domain, in which reference TRBV18 and TRBJ1-1 provide the parts outside the CDR3, is NAGVMQNPRHLVRRRGQEARLRCSPMKGHSHVYWYRQLPEEGLKFMVYLQKENIIDESGMPKERFSAEFPKEGPSILRIQQVVRGDSAAYFCASSDYLYTEAFFGQGTRLTVV.

The rearrangement uses TRBV7-2 and TRBJ2-7; D call uncertain. The CDR3 length is 13 residues. The V gene's germline CDR1 is SGHTA and CDR2 FQGNSA. The V and J ends lost 3 bases and 2 bases respectively, with 8 bases between them. The CDR3 loop is CASSLASTYEQYF. The CDR3 DNA sequence: TGTGCCAGCAGCTTGGCTAGTACCTACGAGCAGTACTTC.

The chain links TRBV14 to TRBJ1-2, with no clear D. In germline, CDR1 is SGHDN, CDR2 FVKESK. The germline V and J ends were trimmed by 4 bases and 4 bases, with 10 bases remaining between them. This CDR3 has 13 amino acids. CDR3 in amino acids: CASSRGDGYGYTF. The DNA of the CDR3 is TGTGCCAGCAGCCGAGGAGATGGCTATGGCTACACCTTC.

This clone was detected once. V is TRBV27 and J is TRBJ1-1; no definite D call. The CDR3 spans 14 residues. The V end was cut by 2 bases, the J end by 1 base, with 8 bases between. From germline, CDR1 is MNHEY and CDR2 SMNVEV (reference sequence). CDR3 sequence (DNA): TGTGCCAGCAGTTTAGGGCACCGGAACACTGAAGCTTTCTTT. The encoded protein is CASSLGHRNTEAFF.

This clone has just a few counts. The CDR3 region is CASGGSPYEQYF. Here the CDR3 DNA reads TGTGCCAGCGGAGGCTCTCCCTACGAGCAGTACTTC. This chain connects TRBV12-3 or TRBV12-4 to TRBJ2-7; D is perhaps TRBD2 (5 bases). Trimming pared 8 bases from V and 2 bases from J, leaving 10 bases between. This CDR3 has 12 amino acids.

As for this clone: Compared with germline, one end of the junction differs, possibly owing to a read error. The chain couples TRBV5-1 to TRBJ2-1; 7 bases match TRBD2. The CDR3 runs to 13 residues. Per the germline V gene, CDR1 is SGHRS and CDR2 is YFSETQ. The CDR3 here is CASRYTGGGPLLF. The CDR3 DNA reads as TGCGCCAGCAGATACACCGGCGGGGGACCCCTCCTCTTC.